The 22 T cell receptor beta chains presented below share a single source sample, sequenced in a study of PD-L1 blockade in urothelial cancer. The repertoire was sequenced with immunoSEQ multiplex PCR; TCRdb's copy has only in-frame clones and lacks some. The data contain about 43,000 clones, 88% of them singletons. Material: PBMCs, obtained around atezolizumab (anti-PD-L1) treatment. All receptors derive from a woman aged 55-69 years with urothelial cancer.

This chain joins TRBV9 and TRBJ2-7; 9 positions agree with TRBD2. This CDR3 is 15 amino acids long. V was pared by 4 bases and J by 4 bases, with 9 bases of the junction left unmatched. The germline V gene encodes CDR1 SGDLS and CDR2 YYNGEE. The CDR3: CASSPRAGGPYEQYF. CDR3 DNA: TGTGCCAGCAGCCCGCGGGCGGGGGGGCCTTACGAGCAGTACTTC. Using reference TRBV9 and TRBJ2-7 for the parts outside the CDR3, the full variable domain is DSGVTQTPKHLITATGQRVTLRCSPRSGDLSVYWYQQSLDQGLQFLIQYYNGEERAKGNILERFSAQQFPDLHSELNLSSLELGDSALYFCASSPRAGGPYEQYFGPGTRLTVT.

The V gene is TRBV5-1, the J gene TRBJ2-5, with 10 bases fitting TRBD2. Germline values: CDR1 SGHRS, CDR2 YFSETQ. This CDR3 region has 15 residues. Losses at the gene ends were 2 bases for V and 1 base for J; bases not matched to a gene: 2. The CDR3 coding sequence is TGCGCCAGCAGCTTTAGCGGGAGGTCCCAAGAGACCCAGTACTTC. This encodes CASSFSGRSQETQYF.

The chain has TRBV10-3 and TRBJ2-3, with TRBD1 as a possible D gene (5 bases). Germline V gene data show CDR1 as ENHRY and CDR2 as SYGVKD. Trimming cost V 7 bases and J 3 bases, with 17 bases left between them. The CDR3 runs to 15 residues. CDR3 DNA: TGTGCCATCATGCAGGGCAGTCTTTCTACAGATACGCAGTATTTT. Protein: CAIMQGSLSTDTQYF.

As DNA, the CDR3 is TGTGCCAGCTCACCGCTGGTCTCCCTGACAGGGGTAACTAACTATGGCTACACCTTC. It translates to CASSPLVSLTGVTNYGYTF. The chain carries TRBV18 and TRBJ1-2, with 8 bases identical to TRBD1. Germline-derived CDR1 and CDR2 are KGHSH and LQKENI. V shed 3 bases and J 0 bases; nucleotides not matched to a gene: 15. The CDR3 is made up of 19 amino acids.

This rearrangement joins TRBV10-3 to TRBJ1-2, with TRBD1 as a possible D gene (5 bases). Germline V gene sequence: CDR1 ENHRY, CDR2 SYGVKD. The CDR3 loop spans 15 amino acids. Deletions cut 5 bases from V and 4 bases from J, with 17 bases between. The CDR3 region is CAISPLSPGIYGYTF. CDR3 bases: TGTGCCATCAGTCCCCTCTCGCCAGGGATCTATGGCTACACCTTC.

The V gene is TRBV12-5, the J gene TRBJ2-3, with 9 bases fitting TRBD1. CDR1 and CDR2 from the germline V gene are LGHNT and FRNRAP. CDR3 length: 17 amino acids. V trimming: 1 base; J trimming: 0 bases; junction bases outside the gene matches: 5. CDR3 bases: TGTGCTAGTGGTTTGGCCGGGACAGGGAGAAGCACAGATACGCAGTATTTT. This encodes CASGLAGTGRSTDTQYF.

This CDR3 is CASSLRGQGFSPLHF. In nucleotides, the CDR3 is TGTGCCAGCAGCTTAAGGGGCCAGGGGTTCTCACCCCTCCACTTT. V and J are TRBV7-3 and TRBJ1-6; D possibly corresponds to TRBD1 (6 bases). The V end was cut by 1 base, the J end by 10 bases, with 14 bases between. Looked up from germline, CDR1 is SGHTA and CDR2 is FQGTGA. The CDR3 has 15 residues. The full variable domain, in which reference TRBV7-3 and TRBJ1-6 provide the parts outside the CDR3, is GAGVSQTPSNKVTEKGKYVELRCDPISGHTALYWYRQSLGQGPEFLIYFQGTGAADDSGLPNDRFFAVRPEGSVSTLKIQRTERGDSAVYLCASSLRGQGFSPLHFGNGTRLTVT.

The rearrangement links TRBV6-1 to TRBJ1-2; the D is unclear. This CDR3 has 12 amino acids. CDR1 and CDR2 (germline): MNHNS, SASEGT. Trimming stripped 2 bases from V and 4 bases from J, with 5 bases between. CDR3 in amino acids: CASSETAYGYTF. The DNA for the CDR3 is TGTGCCAGCAGTGAAACAGCCTATGGCTACACCTTC.

The chain links TRBV6-5 to TRBJ2-2; TRBD2 is a possible D gene (5 bases). Germline lookup yields CDR1 MNHEY and CDR2 SVGAGI. The V gene lost 5 bases and the J gene lost 7 bases, with 17 bases spanning the gap. The CDR3 consists of 15 residues. The chain's CDR3 is CASSRRVIFRGELFF. The CDR3 nucleotides are TGTGCCAGCAGTCGGCGGGTTATATTCCGCGGGGAGCTGTTTTTT.

The V gene is TRBV7-2, the J gene TRBJ2-7; tentative D call: TRBD1 (5 bases). With 2 bases removed from V and 0 bases from J, the gap between germline ends came to 11 bases. The germline CDR1 and CDR2 sequences are SGHTA and FQGNSA. This CDR3 contains 15 residues. The CDR3 loop reads CASSLSPRASYEQYF. As DNA, the CDR3 is TGTGCCAGCAGCTTATCCCCCAGGGCCTCCTACGAGCAGTACTTC.

The genes are TRBV5-5 and TRBJ1-2, with D uncertain. This CDR3 spans 14 amino acids. Trimming removed 0 bases at V and 8 bases at J, with 14 bases between. Germline V CDR1 and CDR2: SGHKS, YYEKEE (reference sequence). The CDR3: CASSLAGPSGGYTF. The CDR3, as DNA: TGTGCCAGCAGCTTGGCCGGCCCCTCGGGGGGCTACACCTTC.

CDR3 in DNA: TGTGCCAGCAGCTTCCTGGGCAGTAGCTCCTACGAGCAGTACTTC. Translating it yields CASSFLGSSSYEQYF. The genes are TRBV7-9 and TRBJ2-7; D is uncertain. Germline CDR1 is SEHNR and CDR2 is FQNEAQ (reference sequence). The CDR3 is 15 amino acids. Trimming pared 3 bases from V and 0 bases from J, leaving 12 bases between.

The chain combines TRBV7-6 with TRBJ1-2, with unresolved D. V was cut by 5 bases and J by 5 bases, with 21 bases left in between. Per the germline V gene, CDR1 is SGHVS and CDR2 is FNYEAQ. CDR3 size: 16 residues. The CDR3 coding sequence is TGTGCCAGCAGCCCGGACGGAGCGAGGGTTTGGTATGGCTACACCTTC. Its protein product is CASSPDGARVWYGYTF.

This chain links TRBV10-3 with TRBJ2-3; D is unclear. The CDR3 runs 13 residues. V gave up 3 bases and J gave up 1 base, with 5 bases separating them. CDR1 and CDR2 from the germline V gene are ENHRY and SYGVKD. Here the CDR3 reads CAISDVRTDTQYF. CDR3 coding DNA: TGTGCCATCAGTGACGTCCGCACAGATACGCAGTATTTT.

CDR3 nucleotides: TGTGCCAGCAGCTGGGACAGAGCCTACGAGCAGTACTTC. Translation gives CASSWDRAYEQYF. The rearrangement links TRBV5-5 to TRBJ2-7; TRBD1 matches at 7 bases. Unmatched junction bases numbered 2, after V lost 3 bases and J lost 2 bases. The germline V gene has CDR1 SGHKS and CDR2 YYEKEE (reference sequence). The CDR3 has 13 amino acids.

The chain carries TRBV12-5 and TRBJ2-2; 9 bases are a match to TRBD2. V shed 2 bases and J 5 bases; nucleotides not matched to a gene: 3. The CDR3 runs to 15 residues. Looked up from germline, CDR1 is LGHNT and CDR2 is FRNRAP. CDR3 DNA: TGTGCTAGTGGTTTGATCCTAGCGGGAACCGGGGAGCTGTTTTTT. It specifies CASGLILAGTGELFF. Using reference TRBV12-5 and TRBJ2-2 for the parts outside the CDR3, the full variable domain is DARVTQTPRHKVTEMGQEVTMRCQPILGHNTVFWYRQTMMQGLELLAYFRNRAPLDDSGMPKDRFSAEMPDATLATLKIQPSEPRDSAVYFCASGLILAGTGELFFGEGSRLTVL.

The chain combines TRBV7-9 with TRBJ2-7; TRBD2 aligns across 12 bases. This CDR3 has 19 residues. V was pared by 1 base and J by 2 bases, with 12 bases of the junction left unmatched. Germline V gene sequence: CDR1 SEHNR, CDR2 FQNEAQ (reference sequence). DNA for the CDR3: TGTGCCAGCAGCTTAGGCTTCCTAGCGGGAGGGCCCCTACCCTACGAGCAGTACTTC. Translated, it gives CASSLGFLAGGPLPYEQYF.

This chain joins TRBV25-1 and TRBJ2-7; D is unclear. V was pared by 1 base and J by 6 bases, with 4 bases between. Germline values: CDR1 MGHDK, CDR2 SYGVNS. This CDR3 spans 11 amino acids. The CDR3 here is CASSEFIEQYF. The CDR3 region has the DNA TGTGCCAGCAGTGAATTCATCGAGCAGTACTTC.

The chain is built from TRBV13 and TRBJ1-1; D perhaps matches TRBD1 (6 bases). Germline V lookup: CDR1 PRHDT, CDR2 FYEKMQ (reference sequence). Trimming left V 4 bases short and J 4 bases short, with 16 bases between. CDR3 length equals 15 residues. For the CDR3, the DNA is TGTGCCAGCAGCTCAGGCCCACAGGGTTTCACTGAAGCTTTCTTT. The encoded protein is CASSSGPQGFTEAFF.

The chain carries TRBV5-1 and TRBJ2-1; tentatively, D is TRBD2 (5 bases). Between the trimmed V and J ends, which lost 2 bases and 9 bases, there was a span of 12 bases. CDR3 length equals 13 residues. Germline CDR1 is SGHRS and CDR2 is YFSETQ. CDR3 nucleotides: TGCGCCAGCAGCTTTGATAGCGCGGCTGAGCAGTTCTTC. It specifies CASSFDSAAEQFF.

This chain connects TRBV5-6 to TRBJ1-2; 8 positions match TRBD1. The CDR3 length is 14 residues. The ends lost 4 bases at V and 1 base at J; junction bases unmatched: 3. Germline CDR1 is SGHDT and CDR2 is YYEEEE. CDR3 region: CASSAGTGNYGYTF. CDR3 nucleotide sequence: TGTGCCAGCAGCGCTGGGACAGGTAACTATGGCTACACCTTC.

The chain has TRBV19 and TRBJ2-7, with D possibly matching TRBD2 (6 bases). The CDR3 covers 14 residues. Germline loops: CDR1 LNHDA, CDR2 SQIVND (reference sequence). V lost 1 base and J 4 bases, leaving 11 bases between the germline ends. CDR3 region: CASSIGGGPYEQYF. CDR3 DNA: TGTGCCAGTAGTATAGGCGGAGGGCCTTACGAGCAGTACTTC.